The text below deals with one T cell receptor (beta chain). These data originate in a study of control samples from healthy donors and cancer patients. V lost 6 bases to trimming and J lost 4 bases, with 12 bases between them. Germline V lookup: CDR1 LNHDA, CDR2 SQIVND (reference sequence). This CDR3 region has 13 residues. The assay was immunoSEQ multiplex PCR, and TCRdb's table has in-frame clones only and misses some. The profile shows approximately 130,000 clones, roughly 90% of them singletons. The chain links TRBV19 to TRBJ1-2; D perhaps matches TRBD1 (6 bases). This TCR was recovered from a man in his fifties in good health. The sample consisted of blood. The CDR3 DNA is TGTGCCAGTAGATCAGGACAGATCTATGGCTACACCTTC. Its translation is CASRSGQIYGYTF.